Described below is a single T cell receptor (beta chain) sequence and its context. No cognate antigen has been identified for it. One base away there is no much larger clone; base qualities are not given. The data stem from a study of shared clonotypes between healthy human individuals (dated by TCRdb to between 2020 and 2021). Turning to the overall study: The cohort comprised two women and three men aged 18 to 49 years. Different laboratories and diverse techniques were used to prepare libraries and sequence TCR repertoires, to increase sequencing depth and limit assay-specific biases. The study deeply sequenced blood TCR repertoires of several healthy adults to estimate repertoire size and the extent of clonotype sharing between individuals. Per donor, leukapheresis produced somewhere between about 0.9 and 9.5 billion PBMCs. For each donor, CD4 naive and CD4 memory were each given three plates, CD8 naive was given two plates, and CD8 memory was given one plate.

The paper as a whole reports these results and caveats: The genetic and exposure-history diversity represented was limited by the small number of donors. Compared with non-shared clonotypes, clonotypes shared by all four sorted-subset donors had higher generation probabilities. Incomplete sequencing was indicated by rarefaction of sorted-subset datasets, despite the large sequencing depth. Based on pairwise subsampling, the degree of clonotype sharing among donors was expected to be affected by sequencing depth. Naive subsets generally had larger estimated clonotype richness than memory subsets did. Across a handful of donors, approximately 5% of naive CD4, approximately 3.5% of naive CD8, 2.3% of memory CD4, and approximately 0.4% of memory CD8 clonotypes were shared. Sampling was restricted to blood, and TCR repertoires in tissue are likely to differ from TCR repertoires in blood.

The CDR3, cysteine through phenylalanine, is 20 amino acids long. The sequence is cut down to CDR3 DNA, 60 bases in frame from base 1. The germline V gene specifies KGHSH as CDR1 and LQKENI as CDR2. V is shortened by 2 bases, J by 2 bases, and the region joining them spans 25 bases. Using the deep immunoSEQ assay, multiplex PCR amplified TCR CDR3 regions from genomic DNA. Extracted genomic DNA from each cell subset was distributed evenly across all wells of several immunoSEQ 96-well plates, and each plate was treated as a replicate. For sorted subsets, approximately 200 ng of genomic DNA, equivalent to roughly 30,000 T cell genomes, went into each replicate PCR. Purified libraries were quantified with a Qubit 3.0 fluorometer, sized on a Bioanalyzer 2100, and re-quantified with the KAPA Library Quantification kit. Every immunoSEQ 96-well plate was sequenced on a dedicated single-read 150-cycle Illumina NextSeq 550 flow cell. The authors' pipeline ran thus. Because only junctional sequences without quality scores were contained in the immunoSEQ output, filtering matching that applied to full-length reads could not be performed. To assign V/J genes and CDR3, sequences were annotated against IMGT germline references using PyIR, a Python wrapper for IgBLAST v1.9. Reads were removed for weak V/J assignments (E-value above 1e-6), missing CDR3, stop codons, out-of-frame junctions, or ambiguous translated residues. V3J clonotypes were defined as sequences sharing the same inferred V gene, J gene, and CDR3 amino acid sequence. Percentage overlap between repertoires was computed as shared unique clonotypes divided by the size of the smaller repertoire. Three approaches were used to assess repertoire richness: RTK rarefaction, the Chao1 estimator, and Recon v2.1 estimates of unobserved clonotypes. Generation probabilities for all TCRbeta clonotypes obtained by the gDNA method from a few donors were computed using OLGA. TCRdb's version of the immuneACCESS table is confined to in-frame rearrangements and falls short of the full clone set. An unresolved V gene accounts for under half of the shortfall where checked; the remainder is of unknown origin. D and trimming were read from the DNA, whereas the V and J calls and clone size are those reported in that table. The sample includes about 2.4 million clones, with approximately 90% observed a single time. The ten largest clones represent about 0.13% of the sample.

The donors were healthy, HIV-negative adults who had no recently reported acute infections or vaccinations. All donors were Caucasian adults living in Nashville, Tennessee, USA. CD4+ T cells were enriched through magnetic negative selection, after which naive cells were positively selected on CD45RA and the remaining negative fraction served as the memory subset. After blood collection by leukapheresis, PBMCs were isolated using Ficoll-Histopaque density gradient centrifugation and then cryopreserved in the vapor phase of liquid nitrogen. Analytical flow cytometry was used to check the purity and quantity of each magnetically sorted T cell population. From each sorted fraction, genomic DNA was isolated and quantified by UV absorbance on a Nanodrop 2000c.

Sequenced material: naive CD4+ T cells sorted from blood. This specimen's cell subset or site label, interpreted: CD45RA+ positively selected. The receptor was derived from a man younger than 35 in good health. Rearrangement joined TRBV18 to TRBJ2-1; the D element could tentatively be TRBD1 or TRBD2, as 6 bases agree for each. The DNA is TGTGCCAGCTCACCAGGGCTCTACGAGGGGAAGGGGGGAACCTACAATGAGCAGTTCTTC. The translation is CASSPGLYEGKGGTYNEQFF.